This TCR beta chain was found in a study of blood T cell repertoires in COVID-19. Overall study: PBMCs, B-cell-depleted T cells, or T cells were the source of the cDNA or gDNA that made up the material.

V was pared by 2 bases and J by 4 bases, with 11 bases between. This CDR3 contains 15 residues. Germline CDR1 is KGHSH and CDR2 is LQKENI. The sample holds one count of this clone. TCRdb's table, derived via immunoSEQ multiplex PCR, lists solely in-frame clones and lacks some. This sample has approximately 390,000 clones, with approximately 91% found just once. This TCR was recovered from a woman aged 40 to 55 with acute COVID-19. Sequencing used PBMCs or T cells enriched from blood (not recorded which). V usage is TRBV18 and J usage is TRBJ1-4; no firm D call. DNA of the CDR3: TGTGCCAGCTCACCAGATATAGCCAATAATGAAAAACTGTTTTTT. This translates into CASSPDIANNEKLFF. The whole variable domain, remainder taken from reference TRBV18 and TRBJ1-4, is NAGVMQNPRHLVRRRGQEARLRCSPMKGHSHVYWYRQLPEEGLKFMVYLQKENIIDESGMPKERFSAEFPKEGPSILRIQQVVRGDSAAYFCASSPDIANNEKLFFGSGTQLSVL.